Detailed here is one TCR beta chain. Here immunoSEQ multiplex PCR was the method, and the copy in TCRdb shows in-frame clones only, minus some. Found here are 130,000 or so clones, 85% to 90% of them singletons; the top ten hold 4.3%. This sample was included in a study of blood T cell repertoires in COVID-19. The overall study: The United States, Italy and Spain supplied acute and convalescent COVID-19 samples.

Those enrolled in Seattle joined during active infection and were followed longitudinally afterward. This CDR3 comprises 17 residues. Trimming removed 3 bases from V and 5 bases from J, with 19 bases in between. Germline CDR1 and CDR2: KGHSH and LQKENI. This sequence was found in a man in his 60s with COVID-19, enrolled during active disease. The chain couples TRBV18 to TRBJ1-4; tentatively, D is TRBD1 (6 bases). The sample taken for sequencing was peripheral blood. The CDR3 DNA is TGTGCCAGCTCACCCCTCGGCGGGGGGGGGCTAAATGAAAAACTGTTTTTT. This codes for CASSPLGGGGLNEKLFF.